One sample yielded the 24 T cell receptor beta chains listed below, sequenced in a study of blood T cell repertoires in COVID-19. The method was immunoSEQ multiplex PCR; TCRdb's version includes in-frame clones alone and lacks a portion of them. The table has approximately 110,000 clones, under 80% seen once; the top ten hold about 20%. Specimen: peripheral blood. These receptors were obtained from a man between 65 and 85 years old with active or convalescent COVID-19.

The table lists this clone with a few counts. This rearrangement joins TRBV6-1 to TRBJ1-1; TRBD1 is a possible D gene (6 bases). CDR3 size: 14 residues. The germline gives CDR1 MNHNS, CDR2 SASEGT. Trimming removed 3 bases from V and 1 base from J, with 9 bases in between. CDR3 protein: CASSDLGGNTEAFF. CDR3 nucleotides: TGTGCCAGCAGTGATCTAGGGGGGAACACTGAAGCTTTCTTT.

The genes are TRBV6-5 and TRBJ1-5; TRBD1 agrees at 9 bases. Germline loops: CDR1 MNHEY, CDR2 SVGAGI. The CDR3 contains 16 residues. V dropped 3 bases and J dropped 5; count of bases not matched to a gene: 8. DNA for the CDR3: TGTGCCAGCAGTTATTCACAGGGGGCCATGCATCAGCCCCAGCATTTT. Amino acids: CASSYSQGAMHQPQHF.

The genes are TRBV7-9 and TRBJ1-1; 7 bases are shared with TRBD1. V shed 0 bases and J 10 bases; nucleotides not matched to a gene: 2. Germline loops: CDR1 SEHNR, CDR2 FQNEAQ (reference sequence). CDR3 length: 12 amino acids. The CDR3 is CASSLAHRGAFF. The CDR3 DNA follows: TGTGCCAGCAGCTTAGCGCACAGGGGAGCTTTCTTT.

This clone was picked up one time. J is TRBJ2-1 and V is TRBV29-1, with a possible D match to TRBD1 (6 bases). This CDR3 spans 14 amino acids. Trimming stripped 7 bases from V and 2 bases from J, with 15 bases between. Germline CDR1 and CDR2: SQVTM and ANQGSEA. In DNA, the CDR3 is TGCAGCGCCGTTACAGGGATCACCTACAATGAGCAGTTCTTC. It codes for CSAVTGITYNEQFF.

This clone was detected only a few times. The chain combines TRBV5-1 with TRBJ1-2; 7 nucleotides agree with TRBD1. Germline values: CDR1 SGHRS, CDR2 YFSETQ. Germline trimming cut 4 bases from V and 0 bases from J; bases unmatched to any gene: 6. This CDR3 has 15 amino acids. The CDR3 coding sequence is TGCGCCAGCAGCGCAGACAGGGCTTCTAACTATGGCTACACCTTC. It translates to CASSADRASNYGYTF. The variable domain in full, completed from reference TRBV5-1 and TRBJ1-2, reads KAGVTQTPRYLIKTRGQQVTLSCSPISGHRSVSWYQQTPGQGLQFLFEYFSETQRNKGNFPGRFSGRQFSNSRSEMNVSTLELGDSALYLCASSADRASNYGYTFGSGTRLTVV.

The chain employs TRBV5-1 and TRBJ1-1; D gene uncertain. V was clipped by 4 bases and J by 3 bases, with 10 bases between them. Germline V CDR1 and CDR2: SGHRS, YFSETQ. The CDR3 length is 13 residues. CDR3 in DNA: TGCGCCAGCAGCCCCCCCCGGGACACTGAAGCTTTCTTT. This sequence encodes CASSPPRDTEAFF.

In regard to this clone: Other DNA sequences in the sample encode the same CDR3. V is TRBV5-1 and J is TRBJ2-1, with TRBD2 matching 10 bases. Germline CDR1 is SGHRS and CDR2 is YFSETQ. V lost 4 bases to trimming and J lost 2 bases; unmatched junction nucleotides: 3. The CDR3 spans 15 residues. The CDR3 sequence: CASSLAGETYNEQFF. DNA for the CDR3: TGCGCCAGCAGCCTAGCGGGGGAAACCTACAATGAGCAGTTCTTC.

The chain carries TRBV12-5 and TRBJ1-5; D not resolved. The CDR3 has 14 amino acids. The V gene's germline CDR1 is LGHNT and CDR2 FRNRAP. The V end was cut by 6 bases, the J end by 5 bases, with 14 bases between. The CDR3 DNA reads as TGTGCTAGTGGGGGGATCGGGATTGATCAGCCCCAGCATTTT. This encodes CASGGIGIDQPQHF.

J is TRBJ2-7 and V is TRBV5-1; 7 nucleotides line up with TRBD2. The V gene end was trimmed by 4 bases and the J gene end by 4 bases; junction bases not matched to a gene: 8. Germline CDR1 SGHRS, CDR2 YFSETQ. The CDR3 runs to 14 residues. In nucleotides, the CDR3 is TGCGCCAGCAGCCAACAAGGCGGGAGTTACGAGCAGTACTTC. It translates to CASSQQGGSYEQYF.

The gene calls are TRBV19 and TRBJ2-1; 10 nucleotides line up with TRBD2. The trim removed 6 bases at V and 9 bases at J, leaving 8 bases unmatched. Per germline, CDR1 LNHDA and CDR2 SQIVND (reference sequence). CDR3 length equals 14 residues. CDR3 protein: CASRGASGSGEQFF. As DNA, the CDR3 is TGTGCCAGTAGAGGGGCTAGCGGGAGTGGTGAGCAGTTCTTC.

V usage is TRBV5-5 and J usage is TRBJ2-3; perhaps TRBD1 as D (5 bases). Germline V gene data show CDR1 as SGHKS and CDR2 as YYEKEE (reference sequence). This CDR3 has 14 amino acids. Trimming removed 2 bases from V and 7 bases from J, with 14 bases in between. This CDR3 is CASSFFQSGNTQYF. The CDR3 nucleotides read TGTGCCAGCAGCTTTTTTCAGTCAGGGAATACGCAGTATTTT.

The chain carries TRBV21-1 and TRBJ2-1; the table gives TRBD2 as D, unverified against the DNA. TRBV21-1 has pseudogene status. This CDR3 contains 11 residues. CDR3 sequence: CASSSLNEQFF. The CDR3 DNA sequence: TGTGCCAGCAGCTCCCTCAATGAGCAGTTCTTC.

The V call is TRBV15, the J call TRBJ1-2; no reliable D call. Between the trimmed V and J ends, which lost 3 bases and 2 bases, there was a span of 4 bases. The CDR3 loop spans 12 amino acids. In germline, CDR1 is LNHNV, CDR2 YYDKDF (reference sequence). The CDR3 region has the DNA TGTGCCACCAGCAGCCAAAACTATGGCTACACCTTC. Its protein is CATSSQNYGYTF.

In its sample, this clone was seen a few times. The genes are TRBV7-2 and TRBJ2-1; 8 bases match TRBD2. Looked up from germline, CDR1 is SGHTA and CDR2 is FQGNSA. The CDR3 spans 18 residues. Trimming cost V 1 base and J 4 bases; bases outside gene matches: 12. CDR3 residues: CASSLVTLAGFLYNEQFF. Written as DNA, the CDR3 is TGTGCCAGCAGCTTAGTTACATTAGCGGGATTTTTGTACAATGAGCAGTTCTTC.

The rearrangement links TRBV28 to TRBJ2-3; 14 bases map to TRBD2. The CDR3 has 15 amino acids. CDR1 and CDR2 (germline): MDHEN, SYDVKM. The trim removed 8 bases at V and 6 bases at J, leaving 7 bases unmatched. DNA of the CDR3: TGTGCCAGCGGGACTAGCGGGAGACAGCGGGATACGCAGTATTTT. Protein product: CASGTSGRQRDTQYF. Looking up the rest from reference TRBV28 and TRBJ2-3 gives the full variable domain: DVKVTQSSRYLVKRTGEKVFLECVQDMDHENMFWYRQDPGLGLRLIYFSYDVKMKEKGDIPEGYSVSREKKERFSLILESASTNQTSMYLCASGTSGRQRDTQYFGPGTRLTVL.

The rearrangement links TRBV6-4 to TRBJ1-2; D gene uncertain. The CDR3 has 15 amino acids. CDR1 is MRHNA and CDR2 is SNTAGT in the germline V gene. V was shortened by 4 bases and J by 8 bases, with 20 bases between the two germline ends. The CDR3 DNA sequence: TGTGCCAGCAGTGGCGGTCCGGGTCTGACCCAGGGCTACACCTTC. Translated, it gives CASSGGPGLTQGYTF.

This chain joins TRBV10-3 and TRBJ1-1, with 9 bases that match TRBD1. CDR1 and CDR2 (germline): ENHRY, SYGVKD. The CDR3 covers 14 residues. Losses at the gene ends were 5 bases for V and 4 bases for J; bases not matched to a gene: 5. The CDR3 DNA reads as TGTGCCATCAGTTCGGACAGGGGTGGCACTGAAGCTTTCTTT. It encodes CAISSDRGGTEAFF.

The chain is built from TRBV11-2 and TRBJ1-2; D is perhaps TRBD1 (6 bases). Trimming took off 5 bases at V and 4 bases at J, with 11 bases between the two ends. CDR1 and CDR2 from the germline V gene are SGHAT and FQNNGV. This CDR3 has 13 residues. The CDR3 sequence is CASSPGHSYGYTF. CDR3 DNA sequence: TGTGCCAGCAGCCCGGGACATTCCTATGGCTACACCTTC.

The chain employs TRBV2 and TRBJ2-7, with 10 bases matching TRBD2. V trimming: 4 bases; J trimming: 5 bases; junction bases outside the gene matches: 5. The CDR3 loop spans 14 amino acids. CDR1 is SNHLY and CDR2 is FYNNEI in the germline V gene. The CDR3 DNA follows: TGTGCCAGCAGTGTCCTAGCGGGAGAGGACGAGCAGTACTTC. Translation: CASSVLAGEDEQYF.

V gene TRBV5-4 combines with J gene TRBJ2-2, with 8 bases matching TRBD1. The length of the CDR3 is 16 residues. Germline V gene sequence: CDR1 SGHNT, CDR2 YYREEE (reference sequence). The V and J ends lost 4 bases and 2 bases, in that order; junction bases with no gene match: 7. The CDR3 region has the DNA TGTGCCAGCAGCCATACAGGGGGTGGAAACACCGGGGAGCTGTTTTTT. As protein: CASSHTGGGNTGELFF.

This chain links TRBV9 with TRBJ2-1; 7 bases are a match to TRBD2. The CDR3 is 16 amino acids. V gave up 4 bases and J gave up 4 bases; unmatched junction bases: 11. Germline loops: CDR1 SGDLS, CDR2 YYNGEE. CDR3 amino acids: CASSSSLAVTYNEQFF. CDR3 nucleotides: TGTGCCAGCAGCTCTTCCCTAGCGGTAACGTACAATGAGCAGTTCTTC.

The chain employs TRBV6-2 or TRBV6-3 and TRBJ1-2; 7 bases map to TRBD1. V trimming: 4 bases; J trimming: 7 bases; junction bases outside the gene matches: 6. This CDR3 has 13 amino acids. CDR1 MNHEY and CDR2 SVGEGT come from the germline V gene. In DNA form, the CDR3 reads TGTGCCAGCAGTTCCTCCGGGACAGCTGGCTACACCTTC. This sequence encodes CASSSSGTAGYTF.

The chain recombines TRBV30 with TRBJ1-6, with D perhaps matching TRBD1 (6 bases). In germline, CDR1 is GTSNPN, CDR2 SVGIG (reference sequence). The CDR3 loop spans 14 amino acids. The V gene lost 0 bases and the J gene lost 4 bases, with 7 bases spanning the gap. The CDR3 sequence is CAWSVGQYNSPLHF. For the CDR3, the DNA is TGTGCCTGGAGTGTTGGACAGTATAATTCACCCCTCCACTTT.

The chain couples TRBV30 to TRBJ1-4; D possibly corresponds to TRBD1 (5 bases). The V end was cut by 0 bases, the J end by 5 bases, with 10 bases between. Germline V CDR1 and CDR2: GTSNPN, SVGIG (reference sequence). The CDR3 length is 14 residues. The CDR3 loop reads CAWSVPGQNEKLFF. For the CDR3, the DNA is TGTGCCTGGAGTGTACCAGGGCAGAATGAAAAACTGTTTTTT.